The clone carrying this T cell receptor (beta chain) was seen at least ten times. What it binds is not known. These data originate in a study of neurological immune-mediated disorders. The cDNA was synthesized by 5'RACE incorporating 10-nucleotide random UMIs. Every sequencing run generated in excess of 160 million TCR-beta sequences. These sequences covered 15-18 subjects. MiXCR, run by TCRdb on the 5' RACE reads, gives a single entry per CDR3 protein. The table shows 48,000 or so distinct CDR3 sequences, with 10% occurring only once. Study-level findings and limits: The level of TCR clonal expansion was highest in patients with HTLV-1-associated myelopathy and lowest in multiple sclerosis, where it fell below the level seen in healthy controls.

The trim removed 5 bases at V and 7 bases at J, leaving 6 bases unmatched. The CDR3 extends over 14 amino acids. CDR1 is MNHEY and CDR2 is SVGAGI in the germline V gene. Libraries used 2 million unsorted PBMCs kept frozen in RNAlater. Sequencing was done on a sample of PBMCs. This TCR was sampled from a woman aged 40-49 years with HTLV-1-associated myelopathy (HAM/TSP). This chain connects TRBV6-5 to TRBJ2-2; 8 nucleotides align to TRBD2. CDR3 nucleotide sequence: TGTGCCAGCAGTATAGCGGGGCTAAACGGGGAGCTGTTTTTT. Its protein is CASSIAGLNGELFF.